A single sample gave rise to the 5 T cell receptor beta chains below, sequenced in a study of cytomegalovirus exposure and HLA in healthy donors. The PCR made use of 60 Vbeta and 13 Jbeta primers. Assay: immunoSEQ multiplex PCR; the TCRdb copy retains only in-frame clones and omits some. The profile shows over 130,000 clones, less than 85% of them singletons. Sequenced material: PBMCs. All receptors come from a man between 45 and 60 years old in good health and CMV-seropositive.

J is TRBJ2-7 and V is TRBV7-8, with D perhaps matching TRBD1 (6 bases). CDR1 SGHVS and CDR2 FQNEAQ come from the germline V gene. Deletions cut 5 bases from V and 3 bases from J, with 14 bases between. The CDR3 extends over 14 amino acids. Here the CDR3 reads CASSPGQTDYEQYF. The CDR3 bases are TGTGCCAGCAGCCCTGGACAGACCGACTACGAGCAGTACTTC.

This rearrangement joins TRBV6-5 to TRBJ1-5; D unclear. The CDR3 spans 14 residues. CDR1 is MNHEY, CDR2 SVGAGI, per germline. Trimming cost V 0 bases and J 7 bases, with 10 bases left between them. The CDR3 loop is CASSYSDMGQPQHF. CDR3 nucleotides: TGTGCCAGCAGTTACTCCGATATGGGCCAGCCCCAGCATTTT.

The chain recombines TRBV6-5 with TRBJ2-7, with TRBD1 matching over 11 bases. The CDR3 length is 14 residues. Per the germline V gene, CDR1 is MNHEY and CDR2 is SVGAGI. V was pared by 6 bases and J by 10 bases, with 11 bases of the junction left unmatched. CDR3 in amino acids: CASSKRDRGETQYF. Here the CDR3 DNA reads TGTGCCAGCAGCAAGAGGGACAGGGGGGAGACACAGTACTTC.

The V and J genes are TRBV6-5 and TRBJ2-1; 9 nucleotides agree with TRBD1. V trimming: 2 bases; J trimming: 7 bases; junction bases outside the gene matches: 9. Germline V gives CDR1 MNHEY, CDR2 SVGAGI. The CDR3 is 16 amino acids. The CDR3 DNA sequence: TGTGCCAGCAGTTACCTTCGGGACAGGGTAGGGAATGAGCAGTTCTTC. This translates into CASSYLRDRVGNEQFF.

The chain employs TRBV7-2 and TRBJ2-1; D is possibly TRBD2 (5 bases). The V end lost 2 bases, the J end lost 0 bases, and 11 bases lay between the germline ends. The CDR3 extends over 16 amino acids. From germline, CDR1 is SGHTA and CDR2 FQGNSA. Written as DNA, the CDR3 is TGTGCCAGCAGCTTAAGCGGTCCTTCCTCCTACAATGAGCAGTTCTTC. Translation gives CASSLSGPSSYNEQFF.